This TCR beta chain was sequenced in a study of OX40 agonist ivuxolimab in advanced cancers. Regarding the study as a whole: It was not determined which antigens were specifically recognized by the peripheral T cells that had undergone clonal expansion.

Between the trimmed V and J ends, which lost 3 bases and 2 bases, there was a span of 8 bases. This CDR3 contains 15 residues. Germline loops: CDR1 LGHNA, CDR2 YSLEER. Libraries were prepared by immunoSEQ multiplex PCR; TCRdb keeps only in-frame clonotypes and omits some of them. This table has about 89,000 clones, roughly 93% appearing once. Remarks on this clone: What it recognizes is unknown.

This sequence originates from an adult with an advanced solid tumor such as melanoma, head and neck, liver or kidney cancer. This chain connects TRBV4-3 to TRBJ2-6; D is uncertain. Sequences were derived from CD4+ or CD8+ T cells sorted from blood, sampled in a trial of the OX40 agonist ivuxolimab. CDR3 DNA sequence: TGCGCCAGCAGCCAGTCTAGTACTGGGGCCAACGTCCTGACTTTC. Its translation: CASSQSSTGANVLTF.